Following are 10 T cell receptor beta chains from one sample sequenced in a study of cytomegalovirus exposure and HLA in healthy donors (dated by TCRdb to about 2017). Libraries came from the immunoSEQ multiplex PCR assay. Here the immuneACCESS table is served through TCRdb, limited to in-frame sequences with V and J called. Missing clones are a known gap in these copies; in checked studies unresolved V genes cover under half, and the rest lacks a known reason. The sample includes about 130,000 clones, with roughly 86% observed a single time. The ten largest make up approximately 3.3% of the sample. Material: PBMCs. The receptors derive from a young man in good health and CMV-seronegative.

The V and J genes are TRBV11-3 and TRBJ2-1; D gene uncertain. CDR1 is SGHNT, CDR2 YENEEA, per germline. V was cut by 0 bases and J by 2 bases, with 8 bases left in between. This CDR3 is 15 amino acids long. CDR3 protein: CASSLDITAYNEQFF. The DNA of the CDR3 is TGTGCCAGCAGCTTAGATATTACGGCCTACAATGAGCAGTTCTTC.

This clone was seen a handful of times. The V gene is TRBV5-4, the J gene TRBJ1-4; no firm D call. Germline assignment: CDR1 SGHNT and CDR2 YYREEE (reference sequence). The CDR3 consists of 14 residues. V was trimmed by 4 bases and J by 6 bases, leaving 13 bases between them. The CDR3 spells CASSPRAGYEKLFF. CDR3 nucleotide sequence: TGTGCCAGCAGCCCCCGGGCGGGGTATGAAAAACTGTTTTTT.

The chain joins TRBV7-2 to TRBJ1-3; a possible D gene is TRBD1 (5 bases). The CDR3 runs 15 residues. Trimming left V 2 bases short and J 4 bases short, with 12 bases between. Germline V lookup: CDR1 SGHTA, CDR2 FQGNSA. CDR3 nucleotide sequence: TGTGCCAGCAGCTTACAACAGGTTTCAGGAAACACCATATATTTT. Translating gives CASSLQQVSGNTIYF.

The rearrangement links TRBV7-2 to TRBJ2-1, with D possibly being TRBD1 (5 bases). CDR3 length equals 14 residues. Trimming took off 5 bases at V and 8 bases at J, with 16 bases between the two ends. Germline lookup yields CDR1 SGHTA and CDR2 FQGNSA. The CDR3 bases are TGTGCCAGCAGCGCCAGGGCAGGCCGCGATGAGCAGTTCTTC. Protein: CASSARAGRDEQFF.

This clone was counted a few times. The gene calls are TRBV4-2 and TRBJ2-2; D is undetermined. Germline CDR1 reads LGHNA; CDR2 reads YNFKEQ. This CDR3 contains 12 residues. The V gene lost 2 bases and the J gene lost 7 bases, with 5 bases spanning the gap. Here the CDR3 reads CASSQSIGELFF. In DNA form, the CDR3 reads TGTGCCAGCAGCCAAAGCATCGGGGAGCTGTTTTTT.

The chain employs TRBV5-8 and TRBJ1-4, with D maybe TRBD1 (5 bases). From germline, CDR1 is SGHTS and CDR2 YDEGEE. The V and J ends lost 5 bases and 7 bases respectively, with 18 bases between them. The CDR3 contains 15 residues. The CDR3 nucleotides read TGTGCCAGCAGGCAGGGTATAACCTCGGCTGAAAAACTGTTTTTT. It codes for CASRQGITSAEKLFF.

This chain connects TRBV4-3 to TRBJ1-6; the D is unclear. The germline CDR1 and CDR2 sequences are LGHNA and YSLEER. There are 17 residues in the CDR3. V was shortened by 0 bases and J by 4 bases, with 13 bases between the two germline ends. CDR3 nucleotides: TGCGCCAGCAGCCAAGATAAGGCAGGCCCTTATAATTCACCCCTCCACTTT. This encodes CASSQDKAGPYNSPLHF.

V and J are TRBV4-1 and TRBJ2-2; a weak D match, TRBD2 (8 bases). Germline V lookup: CDR1 MGHRA, CDR2 YSYEKL. Trimming stripped 4 bases from V and 7 bases from J, with 13 bases between. CDR3 length: 14 amino acids. Written as DNA, the CDR3 is TGCGCCAGCAGCCCGGGAGGGGGCGTCGGGGAGCTGTTTTTT. Its translation: CASSPGGGVGELFF.

This clone was detected only once. The chain uses TRBV7-2 and TRBJ2-1; the match to TRBD2 covers 7 bases. Germline CDR1 SGHTA, CDR2 FQGNSA. This CDR3 is built from 15 residues. V shed 4 bases, J shed 1 base, and the junction held 4 bases outside the gene matches. The CDR3 loop reads CASSSGTTSYNEQFF. The CDR3 DNA reads TGTGCCAGCAGCTCCGGGACTACTTCCTACAATGAGCAGTTCTTC.

The chain joins TRBV4-1 to TRBJ1-6; TRBD1 is a possible D gene (5 bases). From germline, CDR1 is MGHRA and CDR2 YSYEKL. The V and J ends lost 4 bases and 7 bases respectively, with 17 bases between them. CDR3 length equals 16 residues. The CDR3 DNA is TGCGCCAGCAGCCGAGCGGACGGGGAGGGGAATTCACCCCTCCACTTT. Translation: CASSRADGEGNSPLHF.